This T cell receptor beta chain was profiled in a study of blood T cell repertoires in COVID-19. CDR3 length: 18 residues. Germline loops: CDR1 SGHVS, CDR2 FQNEAQ. V was pared by 4 bases and J by 3 bases, with 8 bases of the junction left unmatched. Original processing methods: Reference gene primer amplification gave estimated nucleated cell counts. TCRdb's copy holds only in-frame clones and misses some; the assay was immunoSEQ multiplex PCR. V and J calls and clone size are those listed in that table; D and trimming were worked out from the DNA. The sample lists 85,000 to 90,000 clones; 80% were seen once.

The sequence came from a woman older than 75 with active or convalescent COVID-19. Sequenced: peripheral blood. The chain is built from TRBV7-8 and TRBJ2-3, with 15 bases matching TRBD2. The CDR3 DNA is TGTGCCAGCAGCTCCGGACTAGCGGGAGGGGTAGCGACAGATACGCAGTATTTT. Translated: CASSSGLAGGVATDTQYF.